This TCR beta chain was found in a study of CDR3 diversity in severe acne. TCRdb ran MiXCR on the PCR reads and lists one entry per CDR3 protein. The data show roughly 81,000 distinct CDR3 sequences, 45% to 50% seen once. This clonotype was counted at least ten times. The germline V gene encodes CDR1 MNHEY and CDR2 SVGAGI. The V and J ends lost 4 bases and 3 bases respectively, with 13 bases between them. The CDR3 is made up of 15 amino acids. The TCR originated in a male donor in good health, serving as a control. The V call is TRBV6-5, the J call TRBJ1-5, with D perhaps matching TRBD1 (6 bases). Specimen: blood. The CDR3 spells CASSWAQGDNQPQHF. CDR3 in DNA: TGTGCCAGCAGTTGGGCACAGGGTGACAATCAGCCCCAGCATTTT.